Below, 10 T cell receptor beta chains from the same sample are listed, as sequenced in a study of Graves' ophthalmopathy and Graves' hyperthyroidism. Beta-chain TCR CDR3 regions were amplified from RNA transcripts. The workflow started with a first-round RT-PCR run with HTBI primers and then moved on to a second-round multiplex PCR. TCRdb recomputed calls from the multiplex PCR reads with MiXCR, one row per CDR3 protein. The table includes 200,000 to 250,000 distinct CDR3 sequences, just under 30% detected once. The sample was peripheral blood. These receptors came from a man between 45 and 60 years old with Graves' ophthalmopathy.

The genes are TRBV12-3 or TRBV12-4 and TRBJ2-7; D unclear. Trimming left V 4 bases short and J 5 bases short, with 9 bases between. The CDR3 spans 12 residues. The CDR3 sequence: CASSYGSNEQYF. In DNA form, the CDR3 reads TGTGCCAGCAGTTACGGATCGAACGAGCAGTACTTC.

The table lists this clonotype with many counts. The V call is TRBV20-1, the J call TRBJ2-1; D is ambiguous. CDR3 length equals 12 residues. The germline V and J ends were trimmed by 4 bases and 6 bases, with 10 bases remaining between them. Germline-derived CDR1 and CDR2 are DFQATT and SNEGSKA (reference sequence). CDR3 residues: CSATLGSNEQFF. The DNA of the CDR3 is TGCAGTGCTACTCTGGGGTCCAATGAGCAGTTCTTC.

This clonotype was recorded at least ten times. This rearrangement joins TRBV6-2 or TRBV6-3 to TRBJ2-7; D perhaps matches TRBD1 (6 bases). The V gene lost 4 bases and the J gene lost 6 bases, with 16 bases spanning the gap. In germline, CDR1 is MNHEY, CDR2 SVGEGT. This CDR3 region has 14 residues. CDR3 DNA: TGTGCCAGCAGTTTGGACAGATCCACGCGCGAGCAGTACTTC. Translated, it gives CASSLDRSTREQYF.

This clonotype came up many times. The rearrangement links TRBV6-5 to TRBJ2-7; no clear D. The CDR3 runs 12 residues. V gave up 7 bases and J gave up 4 bases, with 11 bases separating them. The germline V gene has CDR1 MNHEY and CDR2 SVGAGI. Here the CDR3 DNA reads TGTGCCAGCACGACTGACCCGTACGAGCAGTACTTC. It codes for CASTTDPYEQYF.

The V call is TRBV2, the J call TRBJ1-1, with D hard to call. Trimming pared 5 bases from V and 5 bases from J, leaving 18 bases between. The V gene's germline CDR1 is SNHLY and CDR2 FYNNEI. The CDR3 loop spans 15 amino acids. CDR3 protein: CASSYEGRGQTEAFF. The CDR3 DNA is TGTGCCAGCAGTTACGAGGGTCGGGGTCAGACTGAAGCTTTCTTT. Based on the CDR3 plus reference TRBV2 and TRBJ1-1, the full variable domain is EPEVTQTPSHQVTQMGQEVILRCVPISNHLYFYWYRQILGQKVEFLVSFYNNEISEKSEIFDDQFSVERPDGSNFTLKIRSTKLEDSAMYFCASSYEGRGQTEAFFGQGTRLTVV.

This clonotype was observed at least ten times. The chain employs TRBV7-9 and TRBJ1-2; 9 bases line up with TRBD1. The CDR3 totals 13 residues. Germline loops: CDR1 SEHNR, CDR2 FQNEAQ (reference sequence). Losses at the gene ends were 6 bases for V and 5 bases for J; bases not matched to a gene: 4. The CDR3 is CASRRQGGYGYTF. CDR3 nucleotides: TGTGCCAGCAGGAGACAGGGGGGTTATGGCTACACCTTC.

This clonotype occurred many times. This chain connects TRBV11-2 to TRBJ2-7; the match to TRBD2 covers 9 bases. The V and J ends lost 4 bases and 2 bases, in that order; junction bases with no gene match: 12. The germline gives CDR1 SGHAT, CDR2 FQNNGV. This CDR3 comprises 17 residues. The CDR3 spells CASSYPRSGGPTYEQYF. The CDR3 bases are TGTGCCAGCAGCTACCCTCGAAGCGGGGGGCCCACCTACGAGCAGTACTTC.

In its sample, this clonotype was seen many times. In DNA form, the CDR3 reads TGTGCCAGCAGTGATGAAGGCGGCTTCGGAGAGACCCAGTACTTC. It specifies CASSDEGGFGETQYF. The rearrangement joins TRBV25-1 to TRBJ2-5; D gene uncertain. The length of the CDR3 is 15 residues. The V end was cut by 3 bases, the J end by 4 bases, with 15 bases between. The germline V gene encodes CDR1 MGHDK and CDR2 SYGVNS. The full variable domain, its missing parts supplied by reference TRBV25-1 and TRBJ2-5, is EADIYQTPRYLVIGTGKKITLECSQTMGHDKMYWYQQDPGMELHLIHYSYGVNSTEKGDLSSESTVSRIRTEHFPLTLESARPSHTSQYLCASSDEGGFGETQYFGPGTRLLVL.

The chain joins TRBV6-2 or TRBV6-3 to TRBJ2-7, with 12 bases that match TRBD2. CDR1 MNHEY and CDR2 SVGEGT come from the germline V gene. J gave up 1 base and V 5 bases, and 12 bases lay outside the gene matches. This CDR3 contains 18 residues. This CDR3 is CASSPRKGLAGWSYEQYF. The CDR3, as DNA: TGTGCCAGCAGTCCGCGCAAAGGACTAGCGGGATGGTCCTACGAGCAGTACTTC.

This clonotype was picked up many times. The genes are TRBV12-3 or TRBV12-4 and TRBJ1-1; D remains ambiguous. There are 13 residues in the CDR3. Trimming took off 4 bases at V and 0 bases at J, with 6 bases between the two ends. CDR3 DNA sequence: TGTGCCAGCAGTTCGACCCTGAACACTGAAGCTTTCTTT. This gives the protein CASSSTLNTEAFF.